A selection of T cell receptor beta chains follows, all from one sample in a study of blood T cell repertoires in COVID-19. Sequencing was performed with immunoSEQ multiplex PCR; in TCRdb, only in-frame clones are kept and a portion is missing. The table records roughly 260,000 clones, 85% to 90% of them present only once. The sequenced sample was peripheral blood. The receptors derive from a woman aged 40 to 55 with acute or convalescent COVID-19. Each CDR3 is given with its conserved first and last residue. The order of the fields is V gene, D gene, clone size, J gene, CDR3 protein, CDR3 DNA. A D gene is named only where the DNA matches it firmly. Clone size is given for some rows only: seen once, a few or many times, or a class if the clone is expanded.

>TRBV6-2/TRBV6-3|NA|once|TRBJ1-1
CASSYVRGGSPVNTEAFF
TGTGCCAGCAGTTACGTCCGGGGGGGCTCCCCTGTGAACACTGAAGCTTTCTTT
>TRBV19|NA|once|TRBJ1-3
CATSDATGRNTIYF
TGTGCCACCTCCGATGCCACAGGAAGAAACACCATATATTTT
>TRBV10-3|TRBD1|NA|TRBJ2-1
CAIAIDRGNEQFF
TGTGCCATAGCAATTGACAGGGGGAATGAGCAGTTCTTC
>TRBV6-5|NA|NA|TRBJ1-3
CAIKTGAGNTIYF
TGTGCCATCAAGACGGGAGCGGGAAACACCATATATTTT
>TRBV6-1|TRBD1|NA|TRBJ1-4
CASTRTGGAYEKLFF
TGTGCCAGCACCAGAACAGGGGGCGCTTATGAAAAACTGTTTTTT
>TRBV9|NA|NA|TRBJ1-1
CASSVSNSAEAFF
TGTGCCAGCAGCGTAAGTAACAGTGCCGAAGCTTTCTTT
>TRBV18|TRBD1|NA|TRBJ1-5
CASSPGQANQPQHF
TGTGCCAGCTCACCGGGACAGGCCAATCAGCCCCAGCATTTT
>TRBV5-5|NA|once|TRBJ2-3
CASSLYGQITDTQYF
TGTGCCAGCAGCCTGTATGGACAGATCACAGATACGCAGTATTTT
>TRBV6-5|TRBD1|NA|TRBJ1-1
CASRGTGGIGVAFF
TGTGCCAGCAGGGGGACAGGGGGCATAGGTGTAGCTTTCTTT
>TRBV7-3|NA|NA|TRBJ1-1
CASSLGPVRGRTEAFF
TGTGCCAGCAGCTTAGGCCCCGTGAGGGGGAGAACTGAAGCTTTCTTT
>TRBV23-1|NA|NA|TRBJ1-5
CARTLGGEVNQPQHF
TGCGCCCGAACGCTAGGTGGGGAGGTCAATCAGCCCCAGCATTTT
>TRBV19|NA|NA|TRBJ1-1
CASRSKTGYHTEAFF
TGTGCCAGTAGGTCAAAAACAGGGTACCACACTGAAGCTTTCTTT
>TRBV9|TRBD1|NA|TRBJ1-2
CASSVEARGLSGYTF
TGTGCCAGCAGCGTAGAAGCCAGGGGGCTCAGTGGCTACACCTTC
>TRBV5-4|TRBD1|NA|TRBJ2-3
CVSGQGRFLGTDTQYF
TGTGTCTCGGGACAGGGGCGATTCCTAGGCACAGATACGCAGTATTTT
>TRBV3-1/TRBV3-2|NA|once|TRBJ1-2
CASSQDAAAYGYTF
TGTGCCAGCAGCCAAGATGCGGCGGCCTATGGCTACACCTTC